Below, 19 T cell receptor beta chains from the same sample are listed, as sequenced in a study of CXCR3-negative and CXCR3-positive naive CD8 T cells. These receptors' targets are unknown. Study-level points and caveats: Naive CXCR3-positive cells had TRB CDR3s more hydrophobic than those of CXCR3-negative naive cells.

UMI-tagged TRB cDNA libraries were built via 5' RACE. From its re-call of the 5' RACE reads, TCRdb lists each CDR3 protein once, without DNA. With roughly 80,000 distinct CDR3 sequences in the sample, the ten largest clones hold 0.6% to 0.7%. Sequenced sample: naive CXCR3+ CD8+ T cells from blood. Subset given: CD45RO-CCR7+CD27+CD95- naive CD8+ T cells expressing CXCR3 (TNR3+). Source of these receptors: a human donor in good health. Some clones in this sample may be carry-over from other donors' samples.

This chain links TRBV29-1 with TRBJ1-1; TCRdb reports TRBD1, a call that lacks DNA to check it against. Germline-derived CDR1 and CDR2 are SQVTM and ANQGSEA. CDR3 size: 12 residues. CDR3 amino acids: CSVPGPNTEAFF.

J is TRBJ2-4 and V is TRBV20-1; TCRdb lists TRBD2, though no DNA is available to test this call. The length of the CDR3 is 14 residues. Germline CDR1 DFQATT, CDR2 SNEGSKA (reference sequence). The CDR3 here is CSAEGPAAKNIQYF.

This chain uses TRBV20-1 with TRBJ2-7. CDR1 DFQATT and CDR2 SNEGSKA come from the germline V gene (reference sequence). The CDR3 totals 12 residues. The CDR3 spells CSATLRDYEQYF.

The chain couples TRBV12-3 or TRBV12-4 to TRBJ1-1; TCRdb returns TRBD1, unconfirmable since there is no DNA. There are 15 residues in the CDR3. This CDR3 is CASSPTGQGFTKAFF.

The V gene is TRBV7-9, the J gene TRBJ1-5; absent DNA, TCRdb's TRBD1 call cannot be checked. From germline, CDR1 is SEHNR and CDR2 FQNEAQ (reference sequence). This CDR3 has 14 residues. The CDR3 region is CASSPTGLNQPQHF.

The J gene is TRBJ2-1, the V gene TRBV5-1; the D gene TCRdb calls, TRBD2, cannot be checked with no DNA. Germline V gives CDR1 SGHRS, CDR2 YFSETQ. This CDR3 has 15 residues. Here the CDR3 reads CASSLVSSGNNEQFF.

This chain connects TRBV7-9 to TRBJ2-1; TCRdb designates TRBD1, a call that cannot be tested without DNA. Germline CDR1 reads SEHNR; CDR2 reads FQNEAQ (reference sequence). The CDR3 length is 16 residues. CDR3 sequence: CASSYADRAFYNEQFF. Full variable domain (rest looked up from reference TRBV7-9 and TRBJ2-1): DTGVSQNPRHKITKRGQNVTFRCDPISEHNRLYWYRQTLGQGPEFLTYFQNEAQLEKSRLLSDRFSAERPKGSFSTLEIQRTEQGDSAMYLCASSYADRAFYNEQFFGPGTRLTVL.

This CDR3 is CASMLQIYNLGNTEAFF. The rearrangement joins TRBV19 to TRBJ1-1. Germline V gene sequence: CDR1 LNHDA, CDR2 SQIVND (reference sequence). This CDR3 region has 17 residues.

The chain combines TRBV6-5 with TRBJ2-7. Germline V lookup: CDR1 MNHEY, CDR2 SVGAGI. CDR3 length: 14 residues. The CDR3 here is CASRVKVLSYEQYF.

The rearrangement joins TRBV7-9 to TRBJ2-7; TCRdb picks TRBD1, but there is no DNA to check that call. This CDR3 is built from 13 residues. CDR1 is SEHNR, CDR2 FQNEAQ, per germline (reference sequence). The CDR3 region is CASSWDSSYEQYF.

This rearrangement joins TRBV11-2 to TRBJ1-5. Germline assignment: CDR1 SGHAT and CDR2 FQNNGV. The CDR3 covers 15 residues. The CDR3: CASSVGPGSNQPQHF.

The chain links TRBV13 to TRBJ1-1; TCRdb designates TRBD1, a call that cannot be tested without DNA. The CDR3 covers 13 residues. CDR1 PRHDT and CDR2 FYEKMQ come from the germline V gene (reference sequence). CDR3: CASSLSPGAEAFF.

The CDR3 spells CASRDRGWETQYF. The chain couples TRBV25-1 to TRBJ2-5; TCRdb selects TRBD1, and the lack of DNA leaves this call unchecked. The length of the CDR3 is 13 residues. CDR1 and CDR2 (germline): MGHDK, SYGVNS.

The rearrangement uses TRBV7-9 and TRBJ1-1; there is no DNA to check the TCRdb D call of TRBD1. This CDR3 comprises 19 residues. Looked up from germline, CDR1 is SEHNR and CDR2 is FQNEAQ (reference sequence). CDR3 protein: CASSLPPAAKWGSNTEAFF.

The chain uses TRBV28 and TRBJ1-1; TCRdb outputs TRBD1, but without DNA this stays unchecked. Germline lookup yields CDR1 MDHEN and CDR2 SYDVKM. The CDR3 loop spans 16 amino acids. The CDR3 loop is CASRFSLGHQNTEAFF.

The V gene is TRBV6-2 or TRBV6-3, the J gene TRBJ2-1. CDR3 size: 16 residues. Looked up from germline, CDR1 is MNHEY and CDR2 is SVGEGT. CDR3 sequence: CAISVVDPIPYNEQFF.

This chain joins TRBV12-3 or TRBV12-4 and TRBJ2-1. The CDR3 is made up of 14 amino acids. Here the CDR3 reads CASSLEGYHNEQFF.

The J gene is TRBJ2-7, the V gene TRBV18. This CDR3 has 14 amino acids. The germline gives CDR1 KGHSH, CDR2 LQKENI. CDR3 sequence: CASSPTGISYEQYF.

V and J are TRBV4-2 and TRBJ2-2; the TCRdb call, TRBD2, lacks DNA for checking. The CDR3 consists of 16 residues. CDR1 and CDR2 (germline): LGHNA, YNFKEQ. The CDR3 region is CASSPLGLRGGGELFF.